This TCR beta chain is from a study of cytomegalovirus exposure and HLA in healthy donors. About this clone itself: Its target is not known.

Study-level findings and limits: Later work associated around 18,000 TCR beta sequences with HLA alleles at 0.05 false discovery rate. Rates of TCR association differed by HLA locus in a later analysis, with DRB1 highest and HLA-C lowest. TCR sequences were mostly rare, though some public TCRs occurred in many donors.

13 Jbeta primers and 60 Vbeta primers were used for the PCR. TCRdb's table, derived via immunoSEQ multiplex PCR, lists solely in-frame clones and lacks some. This table has approximately 100,000 clones, around 80% appearing once. From germline, CDR1 is MNHNY and CDR2 SVGAGI (reference sequence). The length of the CDR3 is 14 residues. V lost 7 bases and J lost 2; bases outside the gene matches: 4. Likely unrecorded immune exposures existed in these nominally healthy donors. V gene TRBV6-6 combines with J gene TRBJ2-7; 11 bases map to TRBD2. Input material: PBMCs. The sequence came from a young woman in good health and CMV-seropositive. DNA of the CDR3: TGTGCCAGCATGGATAGCGGGAGGGCCTACGAGCAGTACTTC. Its protein product is CASMDSGRAYEQYF.